This paragraph covers one TCR beta chain sequence. Its antigen is still unknown. The data belong to a study of Tregs in tolerant kidney transplant recipients. Study-wide findings and caveats: No direct test of biological reproducibility was done here. Validation in larger populations is needed because few patients were studied.

V shed 2 bases and J shed 1 base, with 8 bases lying between them. This CDR3 comprises 15 residues. Germline assignment: CDR1 MGHRA and CDR2 YSYEKL. The protocol was immunoSEQ multiplex PCR, while the TCRdb copy is restricted to in-frame clones and leaves out a portion. The sample holds over 50,000 clones, over 70% seen once. Sequencing used CD4+ T cells from blood. The chain joins TRBV4-1 to TRBJ1-4; D is unclear. This TCR was recovered from a human donor in good health. The CDR3 spells CASSQIPVTNEKLFF. The CDR3 DNA reads as TGCGCCAGCAGCCAAATTCCGGTAACTAATGAAAAACTGTTTTTT.